The entry below gives a single T cell receptor (beta chain) sequence along with its context. Its antigen is unidentified. TCRdb re-analysed the RT-PCR reads in MiXCR, keeping a single row per CDR3 protein. The sample includes roughly 290,000 distinct CDR3 sequences, around a fifth seen only once; the top ten take about 9.4%. The record originates from a study of response to subunit inactivated influenza vaccine. Findings of the study overall: Each seasonal influenza vaccination, the authors suggested, recruits few new T cells.

V was clipped by 3 bases and J by 0 bases; unmatched bases: 5. Looked up from germline, CDR1 is SGHKS and CDR2 is YYEKEE (reference sequence). The CDR3 consists of 16 residues. Sample: PBMCs from blood, taken approximately 20 months after vaccination. The receptor was isolated from a man between 50 and 70 years old who received an inactivated influenza vaccine. This sequence joins TRBV5-5 and TRBJ2-2; 7 bases agree with TRBD1. The CDR3, as DNA: TGTGCCAGCAGCTGGGAAGGACAGGCGAACACCGGGGAGCTGTTTTTT. Protein product: CASSWEGQANTGELFF.